The rows below give T cell receptor beta chains drawn from one sample of a study of T cell clonotyping in hematopoietic cell transplantation. Sequencing used immunoSEQ multiplex PCR; TCRdb keeps in-frame clones, though not all of them. Of roughly 28,000 clones listed, 90% to 95% are singletons. The material was peripheral blood mononuclear cells, obtained before stem cell transplant. The receptors were gathered from a man aged 45-60 years with acute myeloid leukemia. Some clones in this sample may be carry-over from other donors' samples. CDR3s include the opening cysteine and the closing phenylalanine or tryptophan. Each record gives: V gene, J gene, D gene, clone size, CDR3 DNA, CDR3 protein. D genes are given only for firm matches. Clone sizes are given selectively: once, few, many, or a class where the clone is expanded.

TRBV4-3	TRBJ1-5	NA	NA	TGCGCCAGCAGCCAAGAACCCAATCAGCCCCAGCATTTT	CASSQEPNQPQHF
TRBV5-6	TRBJ2-3	NA	once	TGTGCCAGCAGCTTCGGGACCCCACCCGAACATACGCAGTATTTT	CASSFGTPPEHTQYF
TRBV7-9	TRBJ2-1	TRBD1	NA	TGTGCCAGCAGCTTCGGCCAGGGGGCTTATTACAATGAGCAGTTCTTC	CASSFGQGAYYNEQFF
TRBV30	TRBJ1-6	NA	NA	TGTGCCTGGGCAGGGGAATTGGATTCACCCCTCCACTTT	CAWAGELDSPLHF
TRBV30	TRBJ1-5	TRBD1	NA	TGTGCCTGGAGTGGACAGGGCGATCAGCCCCAGCATTTT	CAWSGQGDQPQHF
TRBV9	TRBJ2-1	TRBD2	NA	TGTGCCAGCAGCGTTAGCGGGAGTGGAAGTGAGCAGTTCTTC	CASSVSGSGSEQFF
TRBV7-9	TRBJ1-5	NA	NA	TGTGCCAGCAGCTCGGGGGTCAATCAGCCCCAGCATTTT	CASSSGVNQPQHF
TRBV5-6	TRBJ2-6	NA	NA	TGTGCCAGCAGCTGGCCCCTTGGAACTGGGGCCAACGTCCTGACTTTC	CASSWPLGTGANVLTF
TRBV27	TRBJ1-2	NA	NA	TGTGCCAGCAGTTTTTCGGGCACATACTATGGCTACACCTTC	CASSFSGTYYGYTF
TRBV30	TRBJ1-4	NA	NA	TGTGCCTGGAGCATCCTCGATGAAAAACTGTTTTTT	CAWSILDEKLFF
TRBV2	TRBJ1-1	NA	once	TGTGCCAGCAGGAGGGAAGATAAGAACACTGAAGCTTTCTTT	CASRREDKNTEAFF
TRBV11-2	TRBJ2-3	NA	NA	TGTGCCAGCAGCTTAAGTCCGGGAGAAGCAGATACGCAGTATTTT	CASSLSPGEADTQYF
TRBV28	TRBJ1-3	NA	NA	TGTGCCAGCAGTTTATTTCAAGGTTACGGGGACACCATATATTTT	CASSLFQGYGDTIYF
TRBV7-2	TRBJ2-3	TRBD2	NA	TGTGCCAGCAGCTTCGGGGCTAGCGGGAGTGAAGATACGCAGTATTTT	CASSFGASGSEDTQYF
TRBV10-1	TRBJ1-5	NA	NA	TGCGCCACTAGATCCGGGGGGGGATTGAATCAGCCCCAGCATTTT	CATRSGGGLNQPQHF
TRBV27	TRBJ1-5	TRBD1	NA	TGTGCCAGCAGGCCCGGGACAGGGAGCAATCAGCCCCAGCATTTT	CASRPGTGSNQPQHF
TRBV30	TRBJ2-7	TRBD1	few	TGTGCCTGGAGCCCCGGGACAGTCTACGAGCAGTACTTC	CAWSPGTVYEQYF
TRBV4-3	TRBJ1-3	NA	NA	TGCGCCAGCAGCCAAGATGAGAGGCCCTCTGGAAACACCATATATTTT	CASSQDERPSGNTIYF
TRBV7-2	TRBJ1-1	NA	NA	TGTGCCAGCAGCCGAGGGTGGGGAAGTCCTGAAGCTTTCTTT	CASSRGWGSPEAFF
TRBV6-1	TRBJ1-2	TRBD1	NA	TGTGCCAGCATTGGGACAGGCCTTTATGGCTACACCTTC	CASIGTGLYGYTF
TRBV7-8	TRBJ1-6	TRBD1	NA	TGTGCCAGCATGACAGGGGGCGCGAGCTCCTATAATTCACCCCTCCACTTT	CASMTGGASSYNSPLHF
TRBV28	TRBJ2-7	NA	NA	TGTGCCAGCAGTTTACCAGGGTTCTACGAGCAGTACTTC	CASSLPGFYEQYF
TRBV6-5	TRBJ2-7	TRBD1	few	TGTGCCAGCAGTTACTCGACAGGGGAAGCTCGAGAGCAGTACTTC	CASSYSTGEAREQYF
TRBV29-1	TRBJ2-7	TRBD2	NA	TGCAGCGTTGCCCCTAGCGGGAGTCCCGAGCAGTACTTC	CSVAPSGSPEQYF
TRBV23-1	TRBJ1-2	NA	few	TGCGCCAGCAGTCAATCATTAGGGAACTATGGCTACACCTTC	CASSQSLGNYGYTF
TRBV9	TRBJ2-3	TRBD2	NA	TGTGCCAGCAGCGTAGATGGTCTAGCGGGGGGGAGGACAGATACGCAGTATTTT	CASSVDGLAGGRTDTQYF
TRBV15	TRBJ1-1	NA	NA	TGTGCCACCAGCAGAAGGATTGGAGCCATGAACACTGAAGCTTTCTTT	CATSRRIGAMNTEAFF
TRBV2	TRBJ2-3	TRBD2	NA	TGTGCCAGCAGTGACACTAGCGGCCGCCGGCATACGCAGTATTTT	CASSDTSGRRHTQYF
TRBV4-1	TRBJ2-1	TRBD1	NA	TGCGCCAGCAGCGTCGACAGGGTCTCCTACAATGAGCAGTTCTTC	CASSVDRVSYNEQFF
TRBV11-3	TRBJ2-5	NA	NA	TGTGCCAGCAGCTTAGATCAGGGGGAGACCCAGTACTTC	CASSLDQGETQYF
TRBV30	TRBJ2-7	TRBD1	NA	TGTGCCGAATCCCGGGACAGGGGGAACGAGCAGTACTTC	CAESRDRGNEQYF
TRBV5-6	TRBJ2-1	NA	NA	TGTGCCAGCACCAACTCTGTCCCGACGGGACTCCCCAATGAGCAGTTCTTC	CASTNSVPTGLPNEQFF
TRBV9	TRBJ2-7	NA	NA	TGTGCCAGCAGCGGGGATTGGGGCGGCCACCCCAACGAGCAGTACTTC	CASSGDWGGHPNEQYF
TRBV10-1	TRBJ2-1	TRBD2	NA	TGCGCCAGCAGCGCCCGGGGGGTCTTAGGTTACAATGAGCAGTTCTTC	CASSARGVLGYNEQFF
TRBV28	TRBJ1-3	NA	NA	TGTGCCAGCAGCCCTGTAACCAGGGGTGTAAGGGGAAACACCATATATTTT	CASSPVTRGVRGNTIYF
TRBV2	TRBJ1-1	TRBD1	NA	TGTGCCAGCGGGGGACAGAATGAAGCTTTCTTT	CASGGQNEAFF
TRBV28	TRBJ2-4	TRBD2	NA	TGTGCCAGCAACTCGGGAGGGAGGGACATTCAGTACTTC	CASNSGGRDIQYF
TRBV14	TRBJ2-1	TRBD2	NA	TGTGCCAGCAGCCAGACTAGCGGGAACAATGAGCAGTTCTTC	CASSQTSGNNEQFF
TRBV14	TRBJ2-7	NA	NA	TGTGCCAGCAGCCGGCCGGGACAGTCACGGGGGGAGCAGTACTTC	CASSRPGQSRGEQYF
TRBV5-1	TRBJ2-5	TRBD1	NA	TGCGCCAGCAGCCGCGGACAGGGTGGTCGAGAGACCCAGTACTTC	CASSRGQGGRETQYF
TRBV15	TRBJ1-5	TRBD1	NA	TGTGCCACCAGCAGCCAACAGGGGGAGCAGCCCCAGCATTTT	CATSSQQGEQPQHF
TRBV28	TRBJ2-1	NA	once	TGTGCCAGCAGTCGGTCTAGGAGGGCCTACAATGAGCAGTTCTTC	CASSRSRRAYNEQFF
TRBV27	TRBJ1-6	TRBD1	NA	TGTGCCAGCAGTTTAGCACAGGGACAGGGTGGGAATTCACCCCTCCACTTT	CASSLAQGQGGNSPLHF
TRBV16	TRBJ2-7	NA	NA	TGTGCCAGCAGCCAATTTGGGACCGGGGGATACGAGCAGTACTTC	CASSQFGTGGYEQYF
TRBV19	TRBJ2-7	TRBD1	NA	TGTGCCAGTAGTATAGCCCGGACAGGGCACCACTACGAGCAGTACTTC	CASSIARTGHHYEQYF
TRBV2	TRBJ2-2	NA	NA	TGTGCCAGCAGTTCCACAGGGATCGGGGAGCTGTTTTTT	CASSSTGIGELFF
TRBV7-8	TRBJ1-3	NA	NA	TGTGCCAGCAGCTTTAACAGGAGCGGTGGAAACACCATATATTTT	CASSFNRSGGNTIYF
TRBV28	TRBJ1-5	TRBD1	NA	TGTGCCAGCACCTCGACAGGGAGGGGCAATCAGCCCCAGCATTTT	CASTSTGRGNQPQHF
TRBV4-3	TRBJ2-2	TRBD2	NA	TGCGCCAGCAGCCAAGAATTGGGGAGGGCCGGGGAGCTGTTTTTT	CASSQELGRAGELFF
TRBV5-1	TRBJ2-5	TRBD2	NA	TGCGCCAGCAGCCCCGAGGGGCTAGCGGGGGGCGGGCAAGAGACCCAGTACTTC	CASSPEGLAGGGQETQYF